Listed below are T cell receptor beta chains from one sample, sequenced in a study of glioma-infiltrating T cells after dendritic cell vaccination. The protocol was immunoSEQ multiplex PCR, while the TCRdb copy is restricted to in-frame clones and leaves out a portion. Among 85,000 or so clones listed, around 84% were seen once. Here the sequenced sample was blood, taken after dendritic cell vaccination. The receptor source for this set is a human donor with glioblastoma. The CDR3 runs from the conserved cysteine through the conserved F or W. D genes are given only for firm matches. Expanded clones are given a class, and other clones once, few, many or no size at all.

abundance	j_gene	v_gene	d_gene	CDR3nt	CDR3aa
once	TRBJ2-2	TRBV11-3	TRBD1	TGTGCCAGCAGCCAGGGGGCGGCGAACACCGGGGAGCTGTTTTTT	CASSQGAANTGELFF
.	TRBJ2-5	TRBV18	TRBD1	TGTGCCAGCTCGCGTACAGGGGTCGGGGAGACCCAGTACTTC	CASSRTGVGETQYF
.	TRBJ2-2	TRBV4-1	.	TGCGCCAGCAGCCGGGATGGACTGCCGTCGGGGGAGCTGTTTTTT	CASSRDGLPSGELFF
.	TRBJ1-1	TRBV19	.	TGTGCCAGTAGTAGTATACAGGGAGCGGGGACTGAAGCTTTCTTT	CASSSIQGAGTEAFF
many	TRBJ2-3	TRBV19	TRBD1	TGTGCCAGTAGTATCCCACCGGGACAGGGGGCAGATACGCAGTATTTT	CASSIPPGQGADTQYF
.	TRBJ1-5	TRBV28	.	TGTGCCACAAAACTCCTTAGCAATCAGCCCCAGCATTTT	CATKLLSNQPQHF
medium-sized	TRBJ1-1	TRBV6-1	.	TGTGCCAGCAGTGAAGGCGGGCCCACTGAAGCTTTCTTT	CASSEGGPTEAFF
.	TRBJ1-1	TRBV5-1	TRBD1	TGCGCCAGCAGCTGGGTGAGGGGACAGGATAACACTGAAGCTTTCTTT	CASSWVRGQDNTEAFF
.	TRBJ2-7	TRBV7-9	TRBD1	TGTGCCAGCAGCCGTGGGTCCGGGACAGGGGTACCTGTGCAGTACTTC	CASSRGSGTGVPVQYF
.	TRBJ1-1	TRBV29-1	.	TGCAGCGTTTTTGGGGGCTGGGGGAACACTGAAGCTTTCTTT	CSVFGGWGNTEAFF
.	TRBJ2-7	TRBV27	.	TGTGCCAGCAGTTTACATCGGGGGAGCTACGAGCAGTACTTC	CASSLHRGSYEQYF
.	TRBJ1-3	TRBV7-6	TRBD1	TGTGCCAGCAGCCTTGGGACAGGGGTCGGAAACACCATATATTTT	CASSLGTGVGNTIYF
.	TRBJ2-3	TRBV9	TRBD1	TGTGCCAGCAGCGTAGACTGGACAGGGGGGACAGATACGCAGTATTTT	CASSVDWTGGTDTQYF
.	TRBJ2-1	TRBV6-5	TRBD2	TGTGCCAGCAGTTCTGCGGGACTAGGGTACAATGAGCAGTTCTTC	CASSSAGLGYNEQFF
.	TRBJ2-3	TRBV6-1	.	TGTGCCAGCCGGTTACAGGGAGTCACAGATACGCAGTATTTT	CASRLQGVTDTQYF
.	TRBJ1-5	TRBV2	.	TGTGCCAGCACTCCGGAGGTGGGCAATCAGCCCCAGCATTTT	CASTPEVGNQPQHF
once	TRBJ1-1	TRBV2	.	TGTGCCAGCAGGGCAGGGCCCACTGAAGCTTTCTTT	CASRAGPTEAFF
.	TRBJ2-2	TRBV2	.	TGTGCCAGCAGGGGAACAGGGTTGAACACCGGGGAGCTGTTTTTT	CASRGTGLNTGELFF
few	TRBJ2-1	TRBV5-5	TRBD2	TGTGCCAGCAGCTTGAGTCGGAGCGGGAGTCCGCGGTACAATGAGCAGTTCTTC	CASSLSRSGSPRYNEQFF
.	TRBJ2-1	TRBV5-1	TRBD2	TGCGCCAGCAGCTTTACGACTAGCGGAAGCTCCTACAATGAGCAGTTCTTC	CASSFTTSGSSYNEQFF
once	TRBJ2-3	TRBV10-1	.	TGCGCCAGCAGTGAGTCCGCGGGGGCCGATACGCAGTATTTT	CASSESAGADTQYF
.	TRBJ1-2	TRBV30	.	TGTGCCTGGGAAGCGGTCGGGACAATGTCAAACTATGGCTACACCTTC	CAWEAVGTMSNYGYTF
once	TRBJ2-1	TRBV27	.	TGTGCCAGCAGTTTATATTCGGGGGTGTATGAGCAGTTCTTC	CASSLYSGVYEQFF
.	TRBJ1-2	TRBV27	.	TGTGCCAGCAGTTTCGGGGGGGACCCTAACTATGGCTACACCTTC	CASSFGGDPNYGYTF